A single sample is the source of the 27 T cell receptor beta chains below, sequenced in a study of T cell clonotyping in hematopoietic cell transplantation. TCRdb's copy holds only in-frame clones and misses some; the assay was immunoSEQ multiplex PCR. Among 27,000 or so clones listed, approximately 96% were seen once. Sequences were obtained from peripheral blood mononuclear cells. Receptors were obtained from a man aged 45-65 years in good health. Some clones in this sample may be carry-over from other donors' samples.

This chain connects TRBV10-3 to TRBJ1-1; TRBD1 is a possible D gene (5 bases). Germline CDR1 reads ENHRY; CDR2 reads SYGVKD. The CDR3 consists of 13 residues. The V gene lost 3 bases and the J gene lost 4 bases, with 9 bases spanning the gap. CDR3 sequence reads: CAISERGVTEAFF. In nucleotides, the CDR3 is TGTGCCATCAGTGAACGGGGCGTCACTGAAGCTTTCTTT.

The chain is built from TRBV11-2 and TRBJ2-7; TRBD1 or TRBD2 may be the D gene (7 bases each). Germline assignment: CDR1 SGHAT and CDR2 FQNNGV. The V end was cut by 5 bases, the J end by 2 bases, with 13 bases between. CDR3 size: 14 residues. CDR3 protein: CASSQGGQTYEQYF. In nucleotides, the CDR3 is TGTGCCAGCAGCCAGGGGGGGCAAACCTACGAGCAGTACTTC.

The CDR3, as DNA: TGTGCCTGGAGTCCACAGGGGCGTCAGCCCCAGCATTTT. It encodes CAWSPQGRQPQHF. The chain couples TRBV30 to TRBJ1-5, with 7 positions matching TRBD1. The V and J ends lost 2 bases and 6 bases, in that order; junction bases with no gene match: 4. The germline CDR1 and CDR2 sequences are GTSNPN and SVGIG (reference sequence). This CDR3 region has 13 residues.

The V gene is TRBV2, the J gene TRBJ1-3; 7 positions agree with TRBD1. V was pared by 6 bases and J by 1 base, with 15 bases of the junction left unmatched. This CDR3 has 18 residues. Germline V lookup: CDR1 SNHLY, CDR2 FYNNEI. CDR3: CASRDRKTASPSGNTIYF. The CDR3 region has the DNA TGTGCCAGCAGGGACAGGAAAACTGCCTCTCCTTCTGGAAACACCATATATTTT.

The J gene is TRBJ2-7, the V gene TRBV7-8; D gene unclear. Trimming cost V 5 bases and J 6 bases, with 23 bases left between them. Germline values: CDR1 SGHVS, CDR2 FQNEAQ. The CDR3 runs to 16 residues. CDR3 sequence: CASSLLGTLDGGEQYF. The CDR3 DNA sequence: TGTGCCAGCAGCCTTCTGGGTACGCTAGACGGTGGCGAGCAGTACTTC.

The chain has TRBV4-3 and TRBJ1-2; D might be TRBD1 (5 bases). V shed 0 bases and J shed 12 bases, with 14 bases lying between them. Germline lookup yields CDR1 LGHNA and CDR2 YSLEER. CDR3 length equals 13 residues. The CDR3 DNA sequence: TGCGCCAGCAGCCAAGAAGTTGGCAGGGTTCACACCTTC. Protein sequence: CASSQEVGRVHTF.

The J gene is TRBJ2-4, the V gene TRBV30, with no clear D. Deletions cut 2 bases from V and 1 base from J, with 9 bases between. The CDR3 length is 14 residues. Germline loops: CDR1 GTSNPN, CDR2 SVGIG (reference sequence). CDR3 bases: TGTGCCTGGAGTAAAGATATGGCCAAAAACATTCAGTACTTC. Translating it yields CAWSKDMAKNIQYF. Full variable domain (missing parts from reference TRBV30 and TRBJ2-4): SQTIHQWPATLVQPVGSPLSLECTVEGTSNPNLYWYRQAAGRGLQLLFYSVGIGQISSEVPQNLSASRPQDRQFILSSKKLLLSDSGFYLCAWSKDMAKNIQYFGAGTRLSVL.

V is TRBV29-1 and J is TRBJ2-3, with 8 bases aligning to TRBD1. With V trimmed by 6 bases and J by 4 bases, 9 bases remained unmatched. The CDR3 consists of 14 residues. From germline, CDR1 is SQVTM and CDR2 ANQGSEA. The CDR3: CSVERGQEADTQYF. The CDR3 DNA reads as TGCAGCGTCGAGAGGGGACAGGAAGCAGATACGCAGTATTTT.

On this clone itself: The junction does not match germline at one end; this may be a read error. The V gene is TRBV30, the J gene TRBJ1-6; possible D gene TRBD1, 6 bases. This CDR3 region has 14 residues. Germline loops: CDR1 GTSNPN, CDR2 SVGIG (reference sequence). The CDR3 sequence: CAWNLRGAASPFHF. The CDR3 nucleotides read TGTGCCTGGAACTTAAGGGGGGCAGCATCACCCTTCCACTTT.

This chain uses TRBV29-1 with TRBJ1-1; D is ambiguous. Germline V gene lookup returns CDR1 SQVTM and CDR2 ANQGSEA. CDR3 length: 14 residues. V lost 4 bases and J lost 0, with 12 bases in between. CDR3 DNA: TGCAGCGTTGCGCTTATGACAATGAACACTGAAGCTTTCTTT. This gives the protein CSVALMTMNTEAFF.

The chain's CDR3 is CASSPYPPGQMNTEAFF. Written as DNA, the CDR3 is TGTGCCAGCAGTCCCTATCCCCCGGGACAGATGAACACTGAAGCTTTCTTT. The chain has TRBV27 and TRBJ1-1, with 7 bases lining up with TRBD1. CDR3 length: 17 residues. Trimming removed 5 bases from V and 0 bases from J; junction bases left unmatched: 12. Germline CDR1 and CDR2: MNHEY and SMNVEV (reference sequence).

This clone occurred once. V is TRBV5-8 and J is TRBJ1-5; D uncertain. CDR1 and CDR2 from the germline V gene are SGHTS and YDEGEE. This CDR3 is built from 13 residues. V was pared by 0 bases and J by 7 bases, with 8 bases between. This CDR3 reads CASSLEVAQPQHF. In DNA form, the CDR3 reads TGTGCCAGCAGCTTGGAGGTGGCCCAGCCCCAGCATTTT.

V usage is TRBV6-5 and J usage is TRBJ1-5; 8 nucleotides line up with TRBD1. Looked up from germline, CDR1 is MNHEY and CDR2 is SVGAGI. The trim removed 1 base at V and 4 bases at J, leaving 0 bases unmatched. CDR3 length: 14 amino acids. In DNA form, the CDR3 reads TGTGCCAGCAGTTACTACAGGGGGAATCAGCCCCAGCATTTT. Translating it yields CASSYYRGNQPQHF.

The genes are TRBV6-5 and TRBJ1-1, with TRBD1 matching over 9 bases. Germline CDR1 is MNHEY and CDR2 is SVGAGI. V lost 6 bases and J lost 1; bases outside the gene matches: 3. This CDR3 comprises 14 residues. The CDR3 sequence is CASSKGQGNTEAFF. In DNA, the CDR3 is TGTGCCAGCAGCAAGGGACAGGGGAACACTGAAGCTTTCTTT.

The chain joins TRBV5-1 to TRBJ1-1; D not certain. From germline, CDR1 is SGHRS and CDR2 YFSETQ. Between the trimmed V and J ends, which lost 4 bases and 0 bases, there was a span of 16 bases. The CDR3 runs to 16 residues. In DNA, the CDR3 is TGCGCCAGCAGCCTAGGAGTCGTCGGACTGAACACTGAAGCTTTCTTT. Translated, it gives CASSLGVVGLNTEAFF.

This clone has only one observation. The rearrangement joins TRBV5-1 to TRBJ1-5, with D maybe TRBD1 (6 bases). V was trimmed by 4 bases and J by 4 bases, leaving 9 bases between them. The germline V gene has CDR1 SGHRS and CDR2 YFSETQ. The CDR3 spans 13 residues. The CDR3 here is CASSADSNQPQHF. CDR3 coding DNA: TGCGCCAGCAGCGCGGACAGTAATCAGCCCCAGCATTTT.

This rearrangement joins TRBV18 to TRBJ1-2, with 10 nucleotides matching TRBD1. Trimming cost V 3 bases and J 6 bases; bases outside gene matches: 4. The CDR3 extends over 14 amino acids. Germline values: CDR1 KGHSH, CDR2 LQKENI. The CDR3, as DNA: TGTGCCAGCTCACCCGGGACAGGGGAGGATGGCTACACCTTC. It codes for CASSPGTGEDGYTF.

The chain combines TRBV4-1 with TRBJ2-1, with 8 bases lining up with TRBD2. After removal of 0 bases from V and 8 bases from J, the junction contained 12 bases not matched to a gene. CDR1 and CDR2 (germline): MGHRA, YSYEKL. CDR3 length equals 17 residues. Here the CDR3 reads CASSQESGTSLADEQFF. CDR3 DNA: TGCGCCAGCAGCCAAGAGTCTGGGACTAGTCTGGCCGATGAGCAGTTCTTC.

This rearrangement joins TRBV9 to TRBJ2-7; a possible D gene is TRBD2 (5 bases). The CDR3 loop spans 13 amino acids. The germline CDR1 and CDR2 sequences are SGDLS and YYNGEE. Trimming removed 3 bases from V and 1 base from J, with 8 bases in between. The CDR3 coding sequence is TGTGCCAGCAGCGCCGGGGATTCCTACGAGCAGTACTTC. Amino acid sequence: CASSAGDSYEQYF. The variable domain in full, with the rest retrieved from reference TRBV9 and TRBJ2-7, is DSGVTQTPKHLITATGQRVTLRCSPRSGDLSVYWYQQSLDQGLQFLIQYYNGEERAKGNILERFSAQQFPDLHSELNLSSLELGDSALYFCASSAGDSYEQYFGPGTRLTVT.

The gene calls are TRBV5-4 and TRBJ2-7, with TRBD2 identical over 7 bases. V lost 0 bases and J lost 3; bases outside the gene matches: 12. CDR3 length: 17 residues. CDR1 is SGHNT, CDR2 YYREEE, per germline (reference sequence). In DNA, the CDR3 is TGTGCCAGCAGCTTGGGACCAGCGGGGAGCAGTAACTACGAGCAGTACTTC. This encodes CASSLGPAGSSNYEQYF.

This clone has only one observation. The chain joins TRBV9 to TRBJ2-1; the match to TRBD2 covers 11 bases. The CDR3 consists of 15 residues. Trimming took 4 bases from V and 4 from J; bases not matched to a gene: 4. CDR1 SGDLS and CDR2 YYNGEE come from the germline V gene. The CDR3 DNA sequence: TGTGCCAGCAGCCCCGGGACTAGCGGTTACAATGAGCAGTTCTTC. Protein sequence: CASSPGTSGYNEQFF. The full variable domain, with the rest looked up from reference TRBV9 and TRBJ2-1, is DSGVTQTPKHLITATGQRVTLRCSPRSGDLSVYWYQQSLDQGLQFLIQYYNGEERAKGNILERFSAQQFPDLHSELNLSSLELGDSALYFCASSPGTSGYNEQFFGPGTRLTVL.

The chain combines TRBV28 with TRBJ1-2; no clear D. The CDR3 is made up of 11 amino acids. The V gene's germline CDR1 is MDHEN and CDR2 SYDVKM. Trimming cost V 2 bases and J 2 bases, with 0 bases left between them. CDR3 in amino acids: CASSLNYGYTF. The CDR3 DNA sequence: TGTGCCAGCAGTTTAAACTATGGCTACACCTTC.

The rearrangement links TRBV4-3 to TRBJ1-4; 7 positions match TRBD1. Germline lookup yields CDR1 LGHNA and CDR2 YSLEER. This CDR3 is built from 13 residues. The V and J ends lost 4 bases and 8 bases, in that order; junction bases with no gene match: 4. The CDR3, as DNA: TGCGCCAGCAGCCGCAGGGGGAACGAAAAACTGTTTTTT. Its translation: CASSRRGNEKLFF.

The rearrangement joins TRBV7-9 to TRBJ1-1; D ambiguous. Trimming pared 5 bases from V and 1 base from J, leaving 14 bases between. In germline, CDR1 is SEHNR, CDR2 FQNEAQ (reference sequence). The CDR3 sequence is 15 residues long. The CDR3 bases are TGTGCCAGCAGCCCGCTATATGGACGGAACACTGAAGCTTTCTTT. Its protein is CASSPLYGRNTEAFF.

V gene TRBV4-3 combines with J gene TRBJ1-1; possible D gene TRBD1, 5 bases. This CDR3 has 15 amino acids. V shed 3 bases and J shed 2 bases, with 13 bases lying between them. Germline CDR1 is LGHNA and CDR2 is YSLEER. The CDR3 reads CASSQGPGTNTEAFF. As DNA, the CDR3 is TGCGCCAGCAGCCAGGGCCCGGGGACTAACACTGAAGCTTTCTTT.

The chain recombines TRBV5-6 with TRBJ1-4; 11 bases are shared with TRBD1. The CDR3 has 15 residues. V lost 4 bases, J lost 8 bases, and 7 bases stayed unmatched. Germline values: CDR1 SGHDT, CDR2 YYEEEE. In nucleotides, the CDR3 is TGTGCCAGCAGCCCGGGACAGGGGGTTCGAGAAAAACTGTTTTTT. This translates into CASSPGQGVREKLFF.

The rearrangement uses TRBV6-4 and TRBJ1-1; D is unresolved. Germline V gene data show CDR1 as MRHNA and CDR2 as SNTAGT. The V end lost 4 bases, the J end lost 4 bases, and 16 bases lay between the germline ends. The CDR3 consists of 15 residues. The CDR3 reads CASSVSGGGTTEAFF. As DNA, the CDR3 is TGTGCCAGCAGTGTTAGCGGCGGCGGTACCACTGAAGCTTTCTTT.